This T cell receptor (beta chain) originates from a study of identical twins. All donors comprised healthy Caucasians. A note on this clonotype: Its antigen is unknown.

Regarding the study as a whole: In beta out-of-frame sequences, the excess sharing between twins was weaker. These conclusions were based on statistical analysis (cross-sectional, not following the same donors). Fewer insertions characterized abundant cord blood beta clonotypes, whereas memory repertoires showed none.

This CDR3 region has 13 residues. V lost 4 bases, J lost 13 bases, and 17 bases lay in between. Germline CDR1 LGHDT, CDR2 YNNKEL (reference sequence). TCRdb ran MiXCR on the 5' RACE reads and lists one entry per CDR3 protein. The sample consists of some 500,000 distinct CDR3 sequences, 12% to 15% of them appearing once. The sample also formed part of further work on yellow fever vaccine responses in identical twins.

The chain couples TRBV3-1 to TRBJ2-1; D tentatively fits TRBD1 or TRBD2 (6 bases each). This receptor was taken from a woman between 18 and 29 years old in good health. Specimen: CD4+ T cells sorted from blood. CDR3 sequence (DNA): TGTGCCAGCAGCCGGAGGGAAGCAGGGGCACAGTTCTTC. Its translation is CASSRREAGAQFF.